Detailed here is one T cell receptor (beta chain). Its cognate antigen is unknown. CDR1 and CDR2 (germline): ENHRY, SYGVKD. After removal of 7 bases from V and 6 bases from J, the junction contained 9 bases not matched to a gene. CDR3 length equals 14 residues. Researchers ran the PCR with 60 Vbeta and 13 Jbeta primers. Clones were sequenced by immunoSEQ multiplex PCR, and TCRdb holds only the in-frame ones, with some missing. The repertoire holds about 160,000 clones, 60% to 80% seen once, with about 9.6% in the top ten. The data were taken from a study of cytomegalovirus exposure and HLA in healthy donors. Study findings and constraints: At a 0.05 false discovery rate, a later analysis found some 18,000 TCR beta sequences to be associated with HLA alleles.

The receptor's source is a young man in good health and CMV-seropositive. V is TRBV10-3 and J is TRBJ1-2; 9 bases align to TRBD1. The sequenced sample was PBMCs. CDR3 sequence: CAITGTGFGHGYTF. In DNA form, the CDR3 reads TGTGCCATCACCGGGACAGGGTTCGGTCATGGCTACACCTTC.